The rows below give T cell receptor beta chains drawn from one sample of a study of response to subunit inactivated influenza vaccine. TCRdb recomputed calls from the RT-PCR reads with MiXCR, one row per CDR3 protein. The sample yields approximately 490,000 distinct CDR3 sequences, roughly 7.9% seen once. The source material was PBMCs from blood, sampled roughly 24 months after vaccination. Source of these receptors: a man aged 45 to 75 who received an inactivated influenza vaccine. CDR3s include the opening cysteine and the closing phenylalanine or tryptophan. A D gene is named only where the DNA matches it firmly. Expanded clones get a size class; other rows say once, few or many, or leave the size out.

length,D,J,V,size,DNA,CDR3
14,TRBD2,TRBJ2-5,TRBV2,.,TGTGCCAGCATCCTAGCGGGGTACCAAGAGACCCAGTACTTC,CASILAGYQETQYF
14,.,TRBJ2-1,TRBV28,many,TGTGCCACTCGTCCCCGCCAGATCCATTTTGAGCAGTTCTTC,CATRPRQIHFEQFF
13,.,TRBJ1-5,TRBV20-1,.,TGCAGTGCTTCTGGGAATCCGAATCAGCCCCAGCATTTT,CSASGNPNQPQHF
14,TRBD1,TRBJ1-3,TRBV5-1,.,TGCGCCAGCAGCTGGACAGGGGCTGGAAACACCATATATTTT,CASSWTGAGNTIYF
16,TRBD1,TRBJ1-4,TRBV5-5,.,TGTGCCAGCAGCGTGGACCGGGACAGAGTTAATGAAAAACTGTTTTTT,CASSVDRDRVNEKLFF
13,.,TRBJ2-1,TRBV5-6,.,TGTGCCAGCAGCTTACCCGTCCAGAATGAGCAGTTCTTC,CASSLPVQNEQFF
16,.,TRBJ1-1,TRBV5-6,many,TGTGCCAGCAGCCGGGTTGGGTCTAAAGGTCTCACTGAAGCTTTCTTT,CASSRVGSKGLTEAFF
15,TRBD2,TRBJ2-7,TRBV7-9,many,TGTGCCAGCAGCTTGGGGACTAGCGGGAGGCACGAGCAGTACTTC,CASSLGTSGRHEQYF
15,.,TRBJ1-3,TRBV12-3/TRBV12-4,.,TGTGCCAGCAGCGGGGGCGTGAATACCGGAAACACCATATATTTT,CASSGGVNTGNTIYF
12,.,TRBJ2-5,TRBV12-3/TRBV12-4,few,TGTGCCAGCAGTTGGGTAGGGGAGACCCAGTACTTC,CASSWVGETQYF
15,TRBD2,TRBJ2-7,TRBV20-1,.,TGCAGTGCTAGGACTAGCGGGGGGCCCAGGGACGAGCAGTACTTC,CSARTSGGPRDEQYF
14,.,TRBJ2-4,TRBV20-1,few,TGCAGTGCTAGTAGCGGACTAGCCAAAAACATTCAGTACTTC,CSASSGLAKNIQYF
14,.,TRBJ2-7,TRBV25-1,few,TGTGCCAGCAGAGACCGGGCTAATGAGGACGAGCAGTACTTC,CASRDRANEDEQYF
16,TRBD2,TRBJ2-2,TRBV6-1,.,TGTGCCAGCAGCCGGACTAGCGGGAGATCGGGCGGGGAGCTGTTTTTT,CASSRTSGRSGGELFF
14,.,TRBJ1-1,TRBV30,many,TGTGCCTGGACACCAAGGACACCCAACACTGAAGCTTTCTTT,CAWTPRTPNTEAFF
17,TRBD1,TRBJ2-2,TRBV18,.,TGTGCCAGCTCACCACCGCGCGGGACAGGGAGCACCGGGGAGCTGTTTTTT,CASSPPRGTGSTGELFF
17,TRBD2,TRBJ2-2,TRBV4-2,few,TGTGCCAGCAGCCAAGAGGTCAGCGGGGGGAACACCGGGGAGCTGTTTTTT,CASSQEVSGGNTGELFF
14,.,TRBJ2-4,TRBV15,.,TGTGCCACCAGCCAGGCGACGCGGGAAAACATTCAGTACTTC,CATSQATRENIQYF
16,TRBD1,TRBJ2-3,TRBV9,many,TGTGCCAGCAGCGTAGTGGGACAGGTGATCACAGATACGCAGTATTTT,CASSVVGQVITDTQYF
15,TRBD2,TRBJ2-3,TRBV20-1,.,TGCAGTGCTACCAGACTAGCGGGAGTCACAGATACGCAGTATTTT,CSATRLAGVTDTQYF
18,.,TRBJ2-6,TRBV6-5,many,TGTGCCAGCAGTTTTAGGGGGGCCCTAGGTGGCGGGGCCAACGTCCTGACTTTC,CASSFRGALGGGANVLTF
17,TRBD1,TRBJ2-3,TRBV18,.,TGTGCCAGCTCGCCTTATGCCGGGACAGGGAGGGCAGATACGCAGTATTTT,CASSPYAGTGRADTQYF
14,TRBD2,TRBJ2-7,TRBV29-1,few,TGCAGCGCTTGGACTAGCGGGAGGATCCACGAGCAGTACTTC,CSAWTSGRIHEQYF
16,TRBD2,TRBJ2-1,TRBV27,.,TGTGCCAGCAGTTTTCAAGGACTAGCGGGAGTGGGTGAGCAGTTCTTC,CASSFQGLAGVGEQFF
15,.,TRBJ2-3,TRBV11-2,many,TGTGCCAGCAGCTTAGTACCCAGTAGCACAGATACGCAGTATTTT,CASSLVPSSTDTQYF
15,TRBD2,TRBJ2-7,TRBV4-3,.,TGCGCCAGCAGCCAAACTAGCGGCAACTCCTACGAGCAGTACTTT,CASSQTSGNSYEQYF
15,TRBD1,TRBJ1-4,TRBV28,few,TGTGCCAGCAGCCCATCCGGGACAGCAAATGAAAAACTGTTTTTT,CASSPSGTANEKLFF
15,TRBD1,TRBJ2-5,TRBV5-1,.,TGCGCCAGCAGCTATCTGACAGGGACCCAAGAGACCCAGTACTTC,CASSYLTGTQETQYF
15,TRBD2,TRBJ2-2,TRBV15,few,TGTGCCACCAGCAGAGTCGGGGGGGACACCGGGGAGCTGTTTTTT,CATSRVGGDTGELFF
16,.,TRBJ1-4,TRBV18,few,TGTGCCAGCTCACCACCGGATGGGGGCTATGGTGAAAAACTGTTTTTT,CASSPPDGGYGEKLFF
14,.,TRBJ2-5,TRBV3-1,.,TGTGCCAGCAGCCCAACCGTGGACCAAGAGACCCAGTACTTC,CASSPTVDQETQYF
13,.,TRBJ2-7,TRBV5-1,.,TGCGCCAGCAGCTTAGACAGTTCCCTCGAGCAGTACTTC,CASSLDSSLEQYF
16,.,TRBJ1-3,TRBV5-1,few,TGCGCCAGCAGCTTGGGGGACGGAAACTCTGGAAACACCATATATTTT,CASSLGDGNSGNTIYF
19,TRBD2,TRBJ2-3,TRBV10-3,.,TGTGCCATCAGCCGCCTGGGTCCGCCTAGCGGGGGTAACACAGATACGCAGTATTTT,CAISRLGPPSGGNTDTQYF
14,TRBD2,TRBJ2-7,TRBV20-1,many,TGCAGTGCTAGAGATCAGGATAGCGGGCCCGAGCAGTACTTC,CSARDQDSGPEQYF
14,.,TRBJ2-5,TRBV5-1,few,TGCGCCAGCAATCCCAACAGGGGGGGAGAGACCCAGTACTTC,CASNPNRGGETQYF
15,.,TRBJ1-5,TRBV12-3/TRBV12-4,.,TGTGCCAGCAGTTTAAGCGGGGGAGCCAATCAGCCCCAGCATTTT,CASSLSGGANQPQHF
13,.,TRBJ2-3,TRBV24-1,few,TGTGCCACCAGTGTTAGAGAGGCAGATACGCAGTATTTT,CATSVREADTQYF
16,TRBD2,TRBJ2-5,TRBV7-9,.,TGTGCCAGCACTGTAGGGACTAGCCGCTTCCAAGAGACCCAGTACTTC,CASTVGTSRFQETQYF
12,.,TRBJ1-2,TRBV2,few,TGTGCCAGCAGTGATGGCATCTATGGCTACACCTTC,CASSDGIYGYTF
15,.,TRBJ2-1,TRBV3-1,few,TGTGCCAGCAGCCGCGACGCGTACTCCTACAATGAGCAGTTCTTC,CASSRDAYSYNEQFF
15,.,TRBJ2-3,TRBV5-1,.,TGCGCCAGCAGCTTGGAAAAAACCTGGGGAGATACGCAGTATTTT,CASSLEKTWGDTQYF
13,.,TRBJ1-1,TRBV10-3,few,TGTGCCACGGGATTTGGGGGCGGAGTGGAAGCTTTCTTT,CATGFGGGVEAFF
14,.,TRBJ2-2,TRBV20-1,few,TGCAGTGCTAGGACTACACGGGGCACCGGGGAGCTGTTTTTT,CSARTTRGTGELFF
13,TRBD1,TRBJ2-2,TRBV6-1,.,TGTGCCAGCAGGGGGACAGGGGCCGGGGAGCTGTTTTTT,CASRGTGAGELFF
11,.,TRBJ2-3,TRBV28,few,TGTGCCAGCAGAGCGTCAGATACGCAGTATTTT,CASRASDTQYF
14,TRBD1,TRBJ1-4,TRBV20-1,.,TGCAGTGCTTTGCGGACAGGGGTAGAAGAAAAACTGTTTTTT,CSALRTGVEEKLFF
17,.,TRBJ2-3,TRBV20-1,many,TGCAGTGCTAGTTCTCATGCTCGGGGCGGGGGCAGGAATACGCAGTATTTT,CSASSHARGGGRNTQYF
14,.,TRBJ2-3,TRBV11-2,many,TGTGCCAGCAGCTTGGGGGTTAGCACAGATACGCAGTATTTT,CASSLGVSTDTQYF
15,.,TRBJ2-3,TRBV5-1,many,TGCGCCAGCAGCCTAAATCCAGGGTACACAGATACGCAGTATTTT,CASSLNPGYTDTQYF
16,TRBD2,TRBJ2-5,TRBV4-2,many,TGTGCCAGCAGCCAAGATTCGGGCGGGAGAGGAGAGACCCAGTACTTC,CASSQDSGGRGETQYF
15,.,TRBJ2-6,TRBV28,.,TGTGCCGTCGCGCGGTGGGTCCGTGGGGCCAACGTCCTGACTTTC,CAVARWVRGANVLTF
15,.,TRBJ1-5,TRBV5-1,many,TGCGCCAGCAGCCCGAACGCCGGGAACAATCAGCCCCAGCATTTT,CASSPNAGNNQPQHF
15,TRBD2,TRBJ2-5,TRBV20-1,.,TGCAGTGCTAGAGACGCAACTAGCGTCCAAGAGACCCAGTACTTC,CSARDATSVQETQYF